This T cell receptor beta chain comes out of a study of blood T cell repertoires in COVID-19. Only in-frame clones appear in the TCRdb table, and some are missing; sequencing was by immunoSEQ multiplex PCR. The sample consists of around 300,000 clones, less than 90% of them appearing once. The CDR3 length is 16 residues. Germline values: CDR1 SGHDT, CDR2 YYEEEE. J was trimmed by 7 bases and V by 1 base; bases with no gene match: 6. The rearrangement links TRBV5-6 to TRBJ1-6; 9 positions match TRBD1. This sequence was found in a woman between 45 and 65 years old who had recovered from COVID-19. Sequencing was carried out using PBMCs or T cells enriched from blood (not recorded which). The CDR3 DNA reads as TGTGCCAGCAGCTTGACGGGACAGGGAGTGAATTCACCCCTCCACTTT. This sequence encodes CASSLTGQGVNSPLHF.